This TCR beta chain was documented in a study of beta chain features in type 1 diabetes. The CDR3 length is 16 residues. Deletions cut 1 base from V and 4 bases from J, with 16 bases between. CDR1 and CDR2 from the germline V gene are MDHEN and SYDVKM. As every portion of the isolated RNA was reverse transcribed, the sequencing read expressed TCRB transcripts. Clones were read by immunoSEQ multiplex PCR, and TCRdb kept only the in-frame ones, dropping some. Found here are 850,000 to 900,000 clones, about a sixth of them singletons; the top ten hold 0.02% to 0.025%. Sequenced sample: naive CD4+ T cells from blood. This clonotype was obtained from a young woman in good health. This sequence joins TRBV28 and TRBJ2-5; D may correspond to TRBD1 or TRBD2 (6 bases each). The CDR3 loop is CASSLLRNGGGETQYF. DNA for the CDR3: TGTGCCAGCAGTTTATTAAGGAACGGGGGCGGAGAGACCCAGTACTTC. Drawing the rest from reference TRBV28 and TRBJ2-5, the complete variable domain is DVKVTQSSRYLVKRTGEKVFLECVQDMDHENMFWYRQDPGLGLRLIYFSYDVKMKEKGDIPEGYSVSREKKERFSLILESASTNQTSMYLCASSLLRNGGGETQYFGPGTRLLVL.